Described below is a single T cell receptor beta chain sequence and its context. The data were produced by immunoSEQ multiplex PCR, yet TCRdb's version contains in-frame clones alone and is incomplete. The sample lists about 260,000 clones; about 90% were seen once. This sample was taken from a study of blood T cell repertoires in COVID-19. The CDR3 loop spans 15 amino acids. CDR1 and CDR2 (germline): MNHEY, SMNVEV (reference sequence). Between the trimmed V and J ends, which lost 2 bases and 5 bases, there was a span of 10 bases. The sample consisted of peripheral blood. The chain links TRBV27 to TRBJ1-6; D is undetermined. The TCR originated in a middle-aged woman with acute or convalescent COVID-19. The CDR3 nucleotides are TGTGCCAGCAGTTTACAGGCAGGTGATAATTCACCCCTCCACTTT. It is translated as CASSLQAGDNSPLHF.